The next 15 T cell receptor beta chains were all read from a single sample in a study of CD8+CD57+ T cells in acquired aplastic anemia. Genomic DNA constituted the template upon which TCR beta VDJ and CDR3 profiling was performed. TCRdb independently ran MiXCR on the reads; one entry per CDR3 protein. The repertoire holds some 200,000 distinct CDR3 sequences, with approximately 35% as singletons. The sample taken for sequencing was sorted CD4+, CD8+, or CD8+CD57+ T cells (not recorded which) from PBMCs. The receptors were gathered from a human donor in good health, serving as a control.

The rearrangement joins TRBV2 to TRBJ1-2; D remains ambiguous. CDR3 length: 14 residues. Trimming pared 2 bases from V and 0 bases from J, leaving 7 bases between. Germline CDR1 reads SNHLY; CDR2 reads FYNNEI. The CDR3 nucleotides are TGTGCCAGCAGTGAATTATGTGCTAACTATGGCTACACCTTC. This sequence encodes CASSELCANYGYTF.

This clonotype was seen repeatedly, ten times or more. The chain has TRBV28 and TRBJ2-7; the D call may be TRBD1 or TRBD2 (5 bases each). V was cut by 8 bases and J by 4 bases, with 12 bases left in between. Germline loops: CDR1 MDHEN, CDR2 SYDVKM. The CDR3 is 12 residues long. In DNA, the CDR3 is TGTGCCAGCCGGGACGTCTCGTACGAGCAGTACTTC. Encoded protein: CASRDVSYEQYF.

This clonotype was detected ten times or more. The chain carries TRBV20-1 and TRBJ2-5; no reliable D call. V was shortened by 7 bases and J by 1 base, with 7 bases between the two germline ends. From germline, CDR1 is DFQATT and CDR2 SNEGSKA (reference sequence). This CDR3 is 11 amino acids long. The CDR3 nucleotides are TGCAGTGTCTCCCTCCAAGAGACCCAGTACTTC. It encodes CSVSLQETQYF.

The chain links TRBV10-2 to TRBJ2-7; 13 nucleotides align to TRBD2. CDR3 length: 15 amino acids. V gave up 2 bases and J gave up 6 bases; unmatched junction bases: 4. The germline V gene has CDR1 WSHSY and CDR2 SAAADI. CDR3 DNA: TGCGCCAGCAGTGAGGGACTAGCGGGGGTAGGCGAGCAGTACTTC. Its protein product is CASSEGLAGVGEQYF.

Many counts were recorded for this clonotype. This chain joins TRBV20-1 and TRBJ1-5; D may be TRBD1 (5 bases). V was clipped by 5 bases and J by 4 bases, with 12 bases between them. The CDR3 is 13 amino acids. Germline CDR1 reads DFQATT; CDR2 reads SNEGSKA (reference sequence). This CDR3 reads CSASNSGNQPQHF. The CDR3 bases are TGCAGTGCTTCAAACTCAGGGAATCAGCCCCAGCATTTT.

This clonotype was seen ten or more times. V is TRBV6-5 and J is TRBJ2-7, with D tentatively TRBD1 or TRBD2 (5 bases each). Germline V gene data show CDR1 as MNHEY and CDR2 as SVGAGI. This CDR3 is 13 amino acids long. The germline V and J ends were trimmed by 5 bases and 6 bases, with 14 bases remaining between them. The CDR3: CASSRDGLVEQYF. DNA of the CDR3: TGTGCCAGCAGTCGGGACGGCCTCGTCGAGCAGTACTTC.

The sample holds a few counts of this clonotype. The chain joins TRBV12-3 or TRBV12-4 to TRBJ1-4, with a tentative D call TRBD1 (5 bases). The CDR3 totals 14 residues. Trimming removed 3 bases from V and 5 bases from J, with 10 bases in between. CDR3 bases: TGTGCCAGCAGTTTTAGACAGTCAAATGAAAAACTGTTTTTT. It specifies CASSFRQSNEKLFF.

This clonotype was seen more than once but under ten times. At one of its ends the junction is not consistent with the germline gene, which may arise from a read error. The chain uses TRBV20-1 and TRBJ1-2; TRBD1 aligns across 7 bases. There are 14 residues in the CDR3. Germline CDR1 reads DFQATT; CDR2 reads SNEGSKA (reference sequence). The CDR3: CGARPPGQTYGYTF. The DNA of the CDR3 is TGCGGTGCTAGGCCGCCGGGACAGACATATGGCTACACCTTC.

The CDR3 DNA reads TGTGCCAGCAGTTTAGGGACAACCACTGAAGCTTTCTTT. Encoded protein: CASSLGTTTEAFF. The chain employs TRBV12-3 or TRBV12-4 and TRBJ1-1, with D perhaps matching TRBD1 (5 bases). The CDR3 is 13 amino acids. The V end lost 1 base, the J end lost 4 bases, and 7 bases lay between the germline ends.

Many counts were recorded for this clonotype. The chain uses TRBV5-1 and TRBJ1-1; possibly TRBD1 for D (5 bases). CDR1 and CDR2 from the germline V gene are SGHRS and YFSETQ. CDR3 size: 15 residues. The V end lost 0 bases, the J end lost 3 bases, and 12 bases lay between the germline ends. DNA of the CDR3: TGCGCCAGCAGCTTGGAACCCAGGGAGGACACTGAAGCTTTCTTT. It translates to CASSLEPREDTEAFF.

Concerning this clonotype: A much larger clone lies a single base off, so this may be a read error. The chain carries TRBV11-1 and TRBJ2-3, with 11 bases matching TRBD2. The V segment lost 4 bases and the J segment 1 base; nucleotides outside the gene matches: 1. The V gene's germline CDR1 is SGHAT and CDR2 FQDESV (reference sequence). The CDR3 contains 15 residues. The CDR3 DNA follows: TGTGCCAGCAGCTCACTAGCGGGGGGCACAGATACGCAGTATTTT. It translates to CASSSLAGGTDTQYF.

Worth noting for this clonotype: This may stem from a read error, because a much larger clone lies one nucleotide away. The gene calls are TRBV5-6 and TRBJ1-5; D uncertain. Germline V CDR1 and CDR2: SGHDT, YYEEEE. Trimming pared 4 bases from V and 6 bases from J, leaving 8 bases between. This CDR3 is 12 amino acids long. The CDR3 DNA reads TGTGCCAGCAGCCTTCGGGGTCAGCCCCAGCATTTT. Amino acids: CASSLRGQPQHF.

This chain links TRBV20-1 with TRBJ2-1; TRBD2 matches at 8 bases. Germline V gene data show CDR1 as DFQATT and CDR2 as SNEGSKA (reference sequence). V lost 0 bases, J lost 2 bases, and 6 bases stayed unmatched. The CDR3 runs to 16 residues. The CDR3 DNA sequence: TGCAGTGCTAGAGATCGGGGGGGAACCACCTACAATGAGCAGTTCTTC. Translated: CSARDRGGTTYNEQFF.

A remark on this clonotype: This may be a read error, as it is one base from a much larger clone. The rearrangement uses TRBV20-1 and TRBJ2-7; 7 nucleotides match TRBD2. From germline, CDR1 is DFQATT and CDR2 SNEGSKA (reference sequence). The CDR3 loop spans 15 amino acids. Written as DNA, the CDR3 is TGCAGTGCTAGAAACCCGACTAGCCGATATTACGAGCGGTACTTC. This translates into CSARNPTSRYYERYF.

This clonotype was seen ten or more times. The J gene is TRBJ2-1, the V gene TRBV7-9, with D perhaps matching TRBD2 (7 bases). Germline V gene lookup returns CDR1 SEHNR and CDR2 FQNEAQ (reference sequence). The CDR3 runs 13 residues. Trimming took 4 bases from V and 8 from J, leaving 12 bases between them. CDR3 in DNA: TGTGCCAGCAGCTCCCTAGGGGGGGATGAGCAGTTCTTC. Translation gives CASSSLGGDEQFF. Complete variable domain (other parts from reference TRBV7-9 and TRBJ2-1): DTGVSQNPRHKITKRGQNVTFRCDPISEHNRLYWYRQTLGQGPEFLTYFQNEAQLEKSRLLSDRFSAERPKGSFSTLEIQRTEQGDSAMYLCASSSLGGDEQFFGPGTRLTVL.